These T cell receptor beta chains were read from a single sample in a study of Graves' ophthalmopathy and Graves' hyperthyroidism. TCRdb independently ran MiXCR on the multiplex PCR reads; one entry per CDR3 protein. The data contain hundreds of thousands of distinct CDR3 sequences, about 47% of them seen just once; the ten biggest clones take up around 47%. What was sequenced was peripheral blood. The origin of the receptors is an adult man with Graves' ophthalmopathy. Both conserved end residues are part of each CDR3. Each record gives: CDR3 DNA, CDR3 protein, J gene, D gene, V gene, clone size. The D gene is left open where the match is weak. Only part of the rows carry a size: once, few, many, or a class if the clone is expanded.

cdr3_nt: TGTGCCAGCAGTCCACAGGGGGCTAGGGGGGCCAACGTCCTGACTTTC; cdr3_aa: CASSPQGARGANVLTF; j_call: TRBJ2-6; d_call: TRBD1; v_call: TRBV10-3; clone_size: .
cdr3_nt: TGTGCCAGCAGGCCGACAGGGTTCAGCAATCAGCCCCAGCATTTT; cdr3_aa: CASRPTGFSNQPQHF; j_call: TRBJ1-5; d_call: TRBD1; v_call: TRBV12-3/TRBV12-4; clone_size: few
cdr3_nt: TGTGCCATCAGTGATGTCGGGGGGACCCAGTACTTC; cdr3_aa: CAISDVGGTQYF; j_call: TRBJ2-5; d_call: .; v_call: TRBV10-3; clone_size: .
cdr3_nt: TGTGCCAGCAGCATATACAGGAGTAACACGAACACCGGGGAGCTGTTTTTT; cdr3_aa: CASSIYRSNTNTGELFF; j_call: TRBJ2-2; d_call: .; v_call: TRBV7-9; clone_size: .
cdr3_nt: TGTGCCAGCAGCTTAGCGGCCGGGACACGGATCGGCGAGCAGTACTTC; cdr3_aa: CASSLAAGTRIGEQYF; j_call: TRBJ2-7; d_call: .; v_call: TRBV7-8; clone_size: .
cdr3_nt: TGTGCCAGCAGCTTAGAAGCTGGCCAGAACACCGGGGAGCTGTTTTTT; cdr3_aa: CASSLEAGQNTGELFF; j_call: TRBJ2-2; d_call: .; v_call: TRBV7-2; clone_size: once
cdr3_nt: TGTGCCAGCAGAAATCGGACTAGCGAAGAGACCCAGTACTTC; cdr3_aa: CASRNRTSEETQYF; j_call: TRBJ2-5; d_call: TRBD2; v_call: TRBV2; clone_size: .
cdr3_nt: TGTGCCAGCAGCTCCCCAGCGGGGGCCTACGAGCAGTACTTC; cdr3_aa: CASSSPAGAYEQYF; j_call: TRBJ2-7; d_call: TRBD2; v_call: TRBV7-9; clone_size: .
cdr3_nt: TGCAGTGCCGCGGGACAGGGGGCGGTAGGCTACGAGCAGTACTTC; cdr3_aa: CSAAGQGAVGYEQYF; j_call: TRBJ2-7; d_call: TRBD1; v_call: TRBV20-1; clone_size: .
cdr3_nt: TGTGCCAGCAGCTTCGGCCGATCCTACGAGCAGTACTTC; cdr3_aa: CASSFGRSYEQYF; j_call: TRBJ2-7; d_call: .; v_call: TRBV7-2; clone_size: .
cdr3_nt: TGTGCCAGCAGCAATCTGGCAGGGTTACAAGAGGCCCAGTACTTC; cdr3_aa: CASSNLAGLQEAQYF; j_call: TRBJ2-5; d_call: .; v_call: TRBV6-1; clone_size: .
cdr3_nt: TGTGCCAGCAGCTCCGGGACAAGCTCCTATAATTCACCCCTCCACTTT; cdr3_aa: CASSSGTSSYNSPLHF; j_call: TRBJ1-6; d_call: .; v_call: TRBV13; clone_size: once
cdr3_nt: TGCGCCAGCCGGGACACCAGCACAGATACGCAGTATTTT; cdr3_aa: CASRDTSTDTQYF; j_call: TRBJ2-3; d_call: .; v_call: TRBV10-1; clone_size: .
cdr3_nt: TGCAGTGCGGCTACCGCGTTCCAAGAGACCCAGTACTTC; cdr3_aa: CSAATAFQETQYF; j_call: TRBJ2-5; d_call: .; v_call: TRBV20-1; clone_size: once
cdr3_nt: TGCAGCGGGCTAAGAGGGATTCAGTACTTC; cdr3_aa: CSGLRGIQYF; j_call: TRBJ2-5; d_call: .; v_call: TRBV29-1; clone_size: .
cdr3_nt: TGTGCCAGCAGCGCCGGGAGGGACAGGGGGCGGGAGACCCAGTACTTC; cdr3_aa: CASSAGRDRGRETQYF; j_call: TRBJ2-5; d_call: TRBD1; v_call: TRBV25-1; clone_size: many
cdr3_nt: TGCGCCAGCAGCCTTCAGCGGGCCGGGGTGGAGACCCAGTACTTC; cdr3_aa: CASSLQRAGVETQYF; j_call: TRBJ2-5; d_call: .; v_call: TRBV10-1; clone_size: .
cdr3_nt: TGTGCCAGTACTAATACAGGAGGCTACACCTTC; cdr3_aa: CASTNTGGYTF; j_call: TRBJ1-2; d_call: .; v_call: TRBV19; clone_size: few
cdr3_nt: TGTGCCAGCAGCTCCCCTAGAGGGTCGCTATACGAGCAGTACTTC; cdr3_aa: CASSSPRGSLYEQYF; j_call: TRBJ2-7; d_call: .; v_call: TRBV7-9; clone_size: .
cdr3_nt: TGTGCCAGCAGCTTAGGGACCCCGCAAAATTCACCCCTCCACTTT; cdr3_aa: CASSLGTPQNSPLHF; j_call: TRBJ1-6; d_call: .; v_call: TRBV7-6; clone_size: many
cdr3_nt: TGCGCCAGCAGCTTGGCCGGGCAGGGCGGCGAAAAACTGTTTTTT; cdr3_aa: CASSLAGQGGEKLFF; j_call: TRBJ1-4; d_call: .; v_call: TRBV5-1; clone_size: few
cdr3_nt: TGTGCCAGTAGTGACTTAAAGGAAGCTAATGAAAAACTGTTTTTT; cdr3_aa: CASSDLKEANEKLFF; j_call: TRBJ1-4; d_call: .; v_call: TRBV19; clone_size: .
cdr3_nt: TGCAGCGTTGAGCCGAGCTCTGGGGCCAACGTCCTGACTTTC; cdr3_aa: CSVEPSSGANVLTF; j_call: TRBJ2-6; d_call: .; v_call: TRBV29-1; clone_size: many
cdr3_nt: TGTGCCAGCAGTGAGGGGGGGAATAATGAAAAACTGTTTTTT; cdr3_aa: CASSEGGNNEKLFF; j_call: TRBJ1-4; d_call: .; v_call: TRBV2; clone_size: .
cdr3_nt: TGTGCCAGCAGTTCCGAGGTCGGGTGGGCTACCCAGCATTTT; cdr3_aa: CASSSEVGWATQHF; j_call: TRBJ1-5; d_call: .; v_call: TRBV12-3/TRBV12-4; clone_size: .
cdr3_nt: TGTGCCAGTAGTATTACAGGGGGCTCAAGGGAGCAGTACTTC; cdr3_aa: CASSITGGSREQYF; j_call: TRBJ2-7; d_call: TRBD1; v_call: TRBV19; clone_size: .
cdr3_nt: TGTGCCAGCAGCTCACTAGCGGGAGGCACCGGGGAGCTGTTTTTT; cdr3_aa: CASSSLAGGTGELFF; j_call: TRBJ2-2; d_call: TRBD2; v_call: TRBV7-6; clone_size: .
cdr3_nt: TGTGCCAGTAGTCCCAAGCTCGGCTTAGGTTATGGCTACACCTTC; cdr3_aa: CASSPKLGLGYGYTF; j_call: TRBJ1-2; d_call: .; v_call: TRBV19; clone_size: .
cdr3_nt: TGCGCCAGCAGCTTGGAACAGGGCACTGACGAGCAGTACTTC; cdr3_aa: CASSLEQGTDEQYF; j_call: TRBJ2-7; d_call: .; v_call: TRBV5-1; clone_size: few
cdr3_nt: TGTGCCAGCAGCACAGACAGAAACTATGGCTACACCTTC; cdr3_aa: CASSTDRNYGYTF; j_call: TRBJ1-2; d_call: .; v_call: TRBV7-8; clone_size: many
cdr3_nt: TGTGCCAGTAGTATCGCTGGGACAGGTAATGAAAAACTGTTTTTT; cdr3_aa: CASSIAGTGNEKLFF; j_call: TRBJ1-4; d_call: TRBD1; v_call: TRBV19; clone_size: .
cdr3_nt: TGTGCCAGCAGCGCCCCTAAGGGTGCCTCTGGGGCCAACGTCCTGACTTTC; cdr3_aa: CASSAPKGASGANVLTF; j_call: TRBJ2-6; d_call: .; v_call: TRBV9; clone_size: .
cdr3_nt: TGCAGTGCTACTCCAGGGGGCGCAGGACAGCCCCAGCATTTT; cdr3_aa: CSATPGGAGQPQHF; j_call: TRBJ1-5; d_call: TRBD1; v_call: TRBV20-1; clone_size: .
cdr3_nt: TGTGCCAGCAGCTTAGCCGGTCCGATTGATCAGCCCCAGCATTTT; cdr3_aa: CASSLAGPIDQPQHF; j_call: TRBJ1-5; d_call: .; v_call: TRBV7-9; clone_size: .
cdr3_nt: TGTGCCATCAGTGAGTTTGAGACACTTCCCTACGAGCAGTACTTC; cdr3_aa: CAISEFETLPYEQYF; j_call: TRBJ2-7; d_call: .; v_call: TRBV10-3; clone_size: few
cdr3_nt: TGTGCCAGCAGCCCCCGACAGGGAGATTCACCCCTCCACTTT; cdr3_aa: CASSPRQGDSPLHF; j_call: TRBJ1-6; d_call: TRBD1; v_call: TRBV9; clone_size: .
cdr3_nt: TGTGCCAGCAGCTCCGGTCAGGGGGTACCTGAAGCTTTCTTT; cdr3_aa: CASSSGQGVPEAFF; j_call: TRBJ1-1; d_call: TRBD1; v_call: TRBV7-9; clone_size: few
cdr3_nt: TGCGCCAGCAGCTTGGCAGGGGTCGTTGGGGATGAGCAGTTCTTC; cdr3_aa: CASSLAGVVGDEQFF; j_call: TRBJ2-1; d_call: .; v_call: TRBV5-1; clone_size: .
cdr3_nt: TGTGCCAGCAGCGTCGGGGGAACCCAGCCCCAGCATTTT; cdr3_aa: CASSVGGTQPQHF; j_call: TRBJ1-5; d_call: .; v_call: TRBV9; clone_size: few
cdr3_nt: TGCAGTGCTAGAGATTGGGGATCCAGCTACACCTTC; cdr3_aa: CSARDWGSSYTF; j_call: TRBJ1-2; d_call: .; v_call: TRBV20-1; clone_size: few
cdr3_nt: TGCAGCGTTGAAGGGTCGACGGGGACCTACGAGCAGTACTTC; cdr3_aa: CSVEGSTGTYEQYF; j_call: TRBJ2-7; d_call: .; v_call: TRBV29-1; clone_size: many
cdr3_nt: TGTGCCAGCAGCCCCTGGACAGGGCAGTCTGGAAACACCATATATTTT; cdr3_aa: CASSPWTGQSGNTIYF; j_call: TRBJ1-3; d_call: TRBD1; v_call: TRBV7-6; clone_size: .
cdr3_nt: TGCGCCAGCAGCTTGGGGGGTATAGGAGACTATGGCTACACCTTC; cdr3_aa: CASSLGGIGDYGYTF; j_call: TRBJ1-2; d_call: .; v_call: TRBV5-1; clone_size: .
cdr3_nt: TGCAGCGTTGACGAGACAGGGGATGGCGGGGAGCTGTTTTTT; cdr3_aa: CSVDETGDGGELFF; j_call: TRBJ2-2; d_call: TRBD1; v_call: TRBV29-1; clone_size: .
cdr3_nt: TGTGCCAGCGGCGGGCGGGACCGCGTCTTCAATCAGCCCCAGCATTTT; cdr3_aa: CASGGRDRVFNQPQHF; j_call: TRBJ1-5; d_call: .; v_call: TRBV2; clone_size: many
cdr3_nt: TGTGCCAGCAGCTTAACCGGCCCAGATACGCAGTATTTT; cdr3_aa: CASSLTGPDTQYF; j_call: TRBJ2-3; d_call: .; v_call: TRBV7-9; clone_size: few
cdr3_nt: TGCAGTGCTAGGTACAGGGACCCGAACACCGGGGAGCTGTTTTTT; cdr3_aa: CSARYRDPNTGELFF; j_call: TRBJ2-2; d_call: .; v_call: TRBV20-1; clone_size: .
cdr3_nt: TGTGCCAGCAGCTCCCCGGGACCAGACGGTGAAAAACTGTTTTTT; cdr3_aa: CASSSPGPDGEKLFF; j_call: TRBJ1-4; d_call: .; v_call: TRBV5-8; clone_size: .
cdr3_nt: TGCAGTGCCCTTTCTAATGAAAAACTGTTTTTT; cdr3_aa: CSALSNEKLFF; j_call: TRBJ1-4; d_call: .; v_call: TRBV20-1; clone_size: .
cdr3_nt: TGCAGTGCGGCAGGGGGACGTATGAACACTGAAGCTTTCTTT; cdr3_aa: CSAAGGRMNTEAFF; j_call: TRBJ1-1; d_call: TRBD1; v_call: TRBV20-1; clone_size: .
cdr3_nt: TGTGCCACCAGTGTCATAAACGAGCAGTACTTC; cdr3_aa: CATSVINEQYF; j_call: TRBJ2-7; d_call: .; v_call: TRBV24-1; clone_size: .
cdr3_nt: TGCAGTGCTAGTGGGGGGTCGAACACTGAAGCTTTCTTT; cdr3_aa: CSASGGSNTEAFF; j_call: TRBJ1-1; d_call: .; v_call: TRBV20-1; clone_size: .
cdr3_nt: TGTGCCAGCAGCTTGGAAGGGGGCGAGGAGACCCAGTACTTC; cdr3_aa: CASSLEGGEETQYF; j_call: TRBJ2-5; d_call: TRBD1; v_call: TRBV5-5; clone_size: .
cdr3_nt: TGTGCCAGCAGCGGACCCCAGGTTCGAGAGACCCAGTACTTC; cdr3_aa: CASSGPQVRETQYF; j_call: TRBJ2-5; d_call: .; v_call: TRBV7-9; clone_size: few
cdr3_nt: TGTGCCAGCAGCGTTAGTGGGGTCACCTACGAGCAGTACTTC; cdr3_aa: CASSVSGVTYEQYF; j_call: TRBJ2-7; d_call: .; v_call: TRBV5-8; clone_size: .
cdr3_nt: TGTGCCAGCAGTTTCCATGCGGAAGAAAAACTGTTTTTT; cdr3_aa: CASSFHAEEKLFF; j_call: TRBJ1-4; d_call: .; v_call: TRBV6-5; clone_size: .
cdr3_nt: TGTGCCATCAAGGGGGCGGACACTGAAGCTTTCTTT; cdr3_aa: CAIKGADTEAFF; j_call: TRBJ1-1; d_call: TRBD1; v_call: TRBV10-3; clone_size: .
cdr3_nt: TGTGCCAGCAGTCGCCCGGGACAGGGTCCCTACGAGCAGTACTTC; cdr3_aa: CASSRPGQGPYEQYF; j_call: TRBJ2-7; d_call: TRBD1; v_call: TRBV10-2; clone_size: .
cdr3_nt: TGTGCCAGCAGCTATCACGGGGACGTCAATCAGCAGTACTTC; cdr3_aa: CASSYHGDVNQQYF; j_call: TRBJ2-7; d_call: .; v_call: TRBV7-2; clone_size: .